The 10 T cell receptor beta chains in this list originate from one sample, sequenced in a study of blood T cell repertoires in COVID-19. This table comes from immunoSEQ multiplex PCR, and its TCRdb copy is limited to in-frame clones, with some not included. The sample holds 150,000 or so clones; 84% are singletons and the top ten take approximately 8.4%. Sequenced input: PBMCs or T cells enriched from blood (not recorded which). Every receptor here comes from a woman aged 45-65 years who had recovered from COVID-19.

V and J are TRBV4-2 and TRBJ2-1; possibly TRBD2 for D (6 bases). The CDR3 covers 16 residues. Germline CDR1 LGHNA, CDR2 YNFKEQ. Trimming took 1 base from V and 7 from J, leaving 17 bases between them. The CDR3 DNA follows: TGTGCCAGCAGCCAAGTTAGACGGACGGCGGGGAATGAGCAGTTCTTC. Its translation: CASSQVRRTAGNEQFF.

The chain employs TRBV3-1 (or the pseudogene TRBV3-2) and TRBJ1-1, with TRBD1 as a possible D gene (5 bases). The V end was cut by 8 bases, the J end by 4 bases, with 20 bases between. The CDR3 contains 15 residues. Germline CDR1 reads LGHDT; CDR2 reads YNNKEL (reference sequence). The CDR3 reads CASSHQPGGTTEAFF. In nucleotides, the CDR3 is TGTGCCAGCTCCCACCAACCCGGAGGGACCACTGAAGCTTTCTTT.

This chain links TRBV12-3 or TRBV12-4 with TRBJ2-3; the D gene is possibly TRBD2 (5 bases). This CDR3 region has 11 residues. V lost 8 bases to trimming and J lost 3 bases, with 6 bases between them. CDR3 sequence: CASGLTDTQYF. In DNA form, the CDR3 reads TGTGCCAGCGGACTTACAGATACGCAGTATTTT.

CDR3 loop: CAISESIGVSYNSPLHF. The CDR3 nucleotides read TGTGCCATCAGTGAGTCCATCGGGGTCTCCTATAATTCACCCCTCCACTTT. The rearrangement joins TRBV10-3 to TRBJ1-6; no firm D call. The V and J ends lost 0 bases and 0 bases respectively, with 9 bases between them. The CDR3 length is 17 residues. Germline V CDR1 and CDR2: ENHRY, SYGVKD.

The CDR3 region has the DNA TGTGCCAGCAGTGCCAGGGGAAACACCGGGGAGCTGTTTTTT. Its translation is CASSARGNTGELFF. The chain has TRBV2 and TRBJ2-2; D possibly corresponds to TRBD1 (6 bases). V lost 4 bases and J lost 2, with 8 bases in between. The CDR3 runs to 14 residues. Germline CDR1 and CDR2: SNHLY and FYNNEI.

V usage is TRBV5-4 and J usage is TRBJ2-2, with D perhaps matching TRBD2 (5 bases). The CDR3 spans 15 residues. Trimming left V 1 base short and J 1 base short, with 8 bases between. Germline V gene sequence: CDR1 SGHNT, CDR2 YYREEE (reference sequence). In nucleotides, the CDR3 is TGTGCCAGCAGCTTGAGAGGGATGAACACCGGGGAGCTGTTTTTT. Translated, it gives CASSLRGMNTGELFF.

The rearrangement links TRBV5-1 to TRBJ2-5; 13 nucleotides line up with TRBD2. The CDR3 has 16 amino acids. The V and J ends lost 3 bases and 5 bases, in that order; junction bases with no gene match: 7. The germline V gene encodes CDR1 SGHRS and CDR2 YFSETQ. The CDR3 bases are TGCGCCAGCAGCTCATGGACTAGCGGGAGTCGGGAGACCCAGTACTTC. Translating gives CASSSWTSGSRETQYF.

This rearrangement joins TRBV28 to TRBJ1-6, with D perhaps TRBD1 (6 bases). This CDR3 comprises 16 residues. Germline CDR1 and CDR2: MDHEN and SYDVKM. With 4 bases removed from V and 8 bases from J, the gap between germline ends came to 18 bases. CDR3 in amino acids: CASSSSGVGGYSPLHF. CDR3 DNA sequence: TGTGCCAGCAGTTCATCAGGGGTCGGCGGGTATTCACCCCTCCACTTT.

This rearrangement joins TRBV5-5 to TRBJ2-7, with D possibly matching TRBD1 (6 bases). Germline assignment: CDR1 SGHKS and CDR2 YYEKEE (reference sequence). The CDR3 length is 14 residues. Trimming removed 2 bases at V and 1 base at J, with 10 bases between. CDR3 amino acids: CASSFRDISYEQYF. CDR3 DNA: TGTGCCAGCAGCTTCCGGGACATATCCTACGAGCAGTACTTC.

CDR3 coding DNA: TGTGCCAGCAGAATGACAGGGGGAACTTGGCGGGATAATTCACCCCTCCACTTT. Residues: CASRMTGGTWRDNSPLHF. The V and J genes are TRBV5-6 and TRBJ1-6; 9 nucleotides match TRBD1. Trimming at V came to 5 bases and at J to 5 bases, leaving 14 bases not matched to a gene. Germline V gene lookup returns CDR1 SGHDT and CDR2 YYEEEE. CDR3 length equals 18 residues. The full variable domain, with the rest looked up from reference TRBV5-6 and TRBJ1-6, is DAGVTQSPTHLIKTRGQQVTLRCSPKSGHDTVSWYQQALGQGPQFIFQYYEEEERQRGNFPDRFSGHQFPNYSSELNVNALLLGDSALYLCASRMTGGTWRDNSPLHFGNGTRLTVT.